This T cell receptor (beta chain) appears in the sequencing data of a study of T cell responses to AZD1222 COVID-19 vaccine. Overall study results and limits: Just a handful of AZD1222 recipients were seropositive at baseline. White British people made up most donors, females outnumbered males, and clonal diversity was possibly underestimated.

The CDR3 consists of 12 residues. V was clipped by 8 bases and J by 2 bases, with 10 bases between them. Germline values: CDR1 SQVTM, CDR2 ANQGSEA. The table lists this clone with a count of one. Antigen specificity is unknown. Profiling relied on immunoSEQ multiplex PCR, and the TCRdb table lists in-frame clones only, not all of them. Altogether 130,000 to 150,000 clones are present, around 90% being singletons, with the ten largest covering roughly 5%. The input for sequencing was peripheral blood, taken on day 0 of AZD1222 vaccination. This chain joins TRBV29-1 and TRBJ2-1, with a tentative D call TRBD1 (6 bases). The sequence came from an adult in good health. The CDR3 sequence: CSHRTAYNEQFF. In DNA form, the CDR3 reads TGCAGCCATAGGACAGCCTACAATGAGCAGTTCTTC.